Listed here are 26 T cell receptor beta chains from one sample, sequenced in a study of blood T cell repertoires in COVID-19. Libraries were prepared by immunoSEQ multiplex PCR; TCRdb keeps only in-frame clonotypes and omits some of them. This table holds some 87,000 clones, 85% to 90% found once. Specimen: peripheral blood. The origin of the receptors is a human donor with COVID-19, enrolled during active disease. The donor label of this sample is uncertain.

The chain employs TRBV12-3 or TRBV12-4 and TRBJ1-3, with 8 bases that match TRBD1. J gave up 7 bases and V 6 bases, and 2 bases lay outside the gene matches. The CDR3 runs 12 residues. The CDR3 spells CASRTGVNTIYF. In nucleotides, the CDR3 is TGTGCCAGCAGGACAGGGGTGAACACCATATATTTT.

The chain is built from TRBV7-2 and TRBJ2-2; D is possibly TRBD1 (5 bases). With 1 base removed from V and 5 bases from J, the gap between germline ends came to 8 bases. Germline V gene lookup returns CDR1 SGHTA and CDR2 FQGNSA. The CDR3 contains 14 residues. The CDR3 loop reads CASSLDKGTGELFF. The CDR3 bases are TGTGCCAGCAGCTTAGACAAGGGGACCGGGGAGCTGTTTTTT.

The rearrangement links TRBV27 to TRBJ2-5; TRBD2 is a possible D gene (6 bases). The germline V and J ends were trimmed by 1 base and 7 bases, with 16 bases remaining between them. The CDR3 is 15 residues long. Per the germline V gene, CDR1 is MNHEY and CDR2 is SMNVEV (reference sequence). The CDR3 spells CASSLYGSGLATQYF. Here the CDR3 DNA reads TGTGCCAGCAGTTTATACGGGAGCGGGTTAGCGACCCAGTACTTC.

For the CDR3, the DNA is TGCGCCAGCAGCCATCAGCCCTCCGGGACAGCTAACTATGGCTACACCTTC. It codes for CASSHQPSGTANYGYTF. This chain links TRBV4-1 with TRBJ1-2, with 7 nucleotides matching TRBD1. The CDR3 consists of 17 residues. V dropped 3 bases and J dropped 0; count of bases not matched to a gene: 10. In germline, CDR1 is MGHRA, CDR2 YSYEKL.

The chain couples TRBV10-2 to TRBJ1-1; D uncertain. The germline V gene has CDR1 WSHSY and CDR2 SAAADI. The CDR3 covers 13 residues. V dropped 4 bases and J dropped 1 base, with 7 bases sitting between them. The CDR3 region is CASSGRGNTEAFF. For the CDR3, the DNA is TGCGCCAGCAGTGGGCGGGGGAACACTGAAGCTTTCTTT.

The chain employs TRBV10-3 and TRBJ2-2, with TRBD1 identical over 12 bases. The V segment lost 8 bases and the J segment 6 bases; nucleotides outside the gene matches: 13. The V gene's germline CDR1 is ENHRY and CDR2 SYGVKD. The CDR3 runs to 17 residues. CDR3 sequence (DNA): TGTGCCATCCTTGGGGTACCGGGACAGGGGGCTCCCGGGGAGCTGTTTTTT. Its protein product is CAILGVPGQGAPGELFF.

This chain links TRBV9 with TRBJ1-6; D might be TRBD1 (5 bases). Germline CDR1 SGDLS, CDR2 YYNGEE. The CDR3 loop spans 15 amino acids. The germline V and J ends were trimmed by 4 bases and 8 bases, with 16 bases remaining between them. Here the CDR3 DNA reads TGTGCCAGCAGCTCAACGGGGGAGAGGGATTCACCCCTCCACTTT. Its protein is CASSSTGERDSPLHF.

The genes are TRBV21-1 and TRBJ1-3. TRBV21-1 is recorded as a pseudogene. CDR3 size: 17 residues. Here the CDR3 reads CASSTSLWQEGGNTIYF. The DNA of the CDR3 is TGTGCCAGCAGCACCTCCCTTTGGCAGGAGGGGGGAAACACCATATATTTT.

The chain couples TRBV30 to TRBJ1-4, with a weak D call TRBD1 (5 bases). The CDR3 extends over 14 amino acids. CDR1 and CDR2 (germline): GTSNPN, SVGIG (reference sequence). The V gene lost 3 bases and the J gene lost 7 bases, with 15 bases spanning the gap. The CDR3 sequence is CAWSSGVEGEKLFF. CDR3 coding DNA: TGTGCCTGGAGCTCGGGGGTCGAGGGTGAAAAACTGTTTTTT.

This chain joins TRBV5-1 and TRBJ2-7; maybe TRBD1 (6 bases). Germline V gene lookup returns CDR1 SGHRS and CDR2 YFSETQ. The germline V and J ends were trimmed by 1 base and 3 bases, with 8 bases remaining between them. CDR3 length: 13 amino acids. The CDR3 loop is CASSLLTGYEQYF. CDR3 nucleotide sequence: TGCGCCAGCAGCTTGTTGACAGGCTACGAGCAGTACTTC.

The chain uses TRBV7-8 and TRBJ2-7; D gene unclear. With 5 bases removed from V and 1 base from J, the gap between germline ends came to 18 bases. Germline CDR1 SGHVS, CDR2 FQNEAQ. This CDR3 is 16 amino acids long. CDR3 region: CASSPLHGSDSYEQYF. In nucleotides, the CDR3 is TGTGCCAGCAGCCCCCTACACGGGTCAGATTCCTACGAGCAGTACTTC.

The genes are TRBV25-1 and TRBJ2-3; 16 bases agree with TRBD2. Germline CDR1 reads MGHDK; CDR2 reads SYGVNS. With V trimmed by 3 bases and J by 3 bases, 3 bases remained unmatched. The CDR3 length is 17 residues. The CDR3, as DNA: TGTGCCAGCAGTGATCCGGGACTAGCGGGAGGGACAGATACGCAGTATTTT. It encodes CASSDPGLAGGTDTQYF.

The chain is built from TRBV19 and TRBJ2-7, with 7 bases identical to TRBD1. Germline CDR1 LNHDA, CDR2 SQIVND (reference sequence). Trimming removed 1 base from V and 1 base from J; junction bases left unmatched: 1. The CDR3 is 14 residues long. CDR3 sequence reads: CASSIVGQSYEQYF. CDR3 DNA sequence: TGTGCCAGTAGTATAGTGGGACAGTCCTACGAGCAGTACTTC.

The chain recombines TRBV10-2 with TRBJ2-7, with 7 bases that match TRBD1. This CDR3 has 13 residues. V trimming: 8 bases; J trimming: 3 bases; junction bases outside the gene matches: 7. Germline loops: CDR1 WSHSY, CDR2 SAAADI. The CDR3 loop reads CASSEQGYYEQYF. CDR3 nucleotide sequence: TGCGCCAGCTCCGAACAGGGGTACTACGAGCAGTACTTC.

J is TRBJ2-7 and V is TRBV29-1; TRBD2 might be the D (5 bases). The CDR3 consists of 11 residues. The V end lost 4 bases, the J end lost 4 bases, and 8 bases lay between the germline ends. Germline-derived CDR1 and CDR2 are SQVTM and ANQGSEA. The CDR3 spells CSVAGGYEQYF. The CDR3, as DNA: TGCAGCGTTGCTGGCGGGTACGAGCAGTACTTC.

As DNA, the CDR3 is TGTGCCAGCGCTACTAGCGGGAGCGCAACCTACTACGAGCAGTACTTC. Amino acid sequence: CASATSGSATYYEQYF. The V and J genes are TRBV27 and TRBJ2-7; 11 positions match TRBD2. CDR1 and CDR2 (germline): MNHEY, SMNVEV (reference sequence). The CDR3 is 16 amino acids. J lost 3 bases, V lost 8 bases, and 12 bases had no gene match.

The genes are TRBV6-1 and TRBJ1-1, with D perhaps matching TRBD1 (6 bases). CDR1 is MNHNS, CDR2 SASEGT, per germline. This CDR3 has 18 amino acids. V shed 3 bases and J shed 4 bases, with 24 bases lying between them. For the CDR3, the DNA is TGTGCCAGCAGTGACCTACAGGGTACAGGCCCGGTTCGCACTGAAGCTTTCTTT. Protein: CASSDLQGTGPVRTEAFF.

DNA of the CDR3: TGTGCCAGCAGCCCCGGGACTCCCCACGAGCAGTACTTC. This sequence encodes CASSPGTPHEQYF. This chain uses TRBV3-1 (or the pseudogene TRBV3-2) with TRBJ2-7, with a tentative D call TRBD2 (6 bases). Germline CDR1 reads LGHDT; CDR2 reads YNNKEL (reference sequence). The CDR3 spans 13 residues. Trimming took 4 bases from V and 5 from J, leaving 12 bases between them.

The genes are TRBV10-3 and TRBJ2-2; possible D gene TRBD1, 6 bases. The germline V and J ends were trimmed by 6 bases and 6 bases, with 11 bases remaining between them. Germline lookup yields CDR1 ENHRY and CDR2 SYGVKD. The CDR3 runs 13 residues. The CDR3 DNA sequence: TGTGCCATCAGCCGACAGGAAGCCGGGGAGCTGTTTTTT. This codes for CAISRQEAGELFF.

The gene calls are TRBV23-1 and TRBJ1-6, with D unclear. TRBV23-1 is labeled an ORF, and its function is uncertain. Trimming shortened V by 2 bases and J by 7 bases, and 3 bases separated the two germline ends. The CDR3 length is 12 residues. CDR3 coding DNA: TGCGCCAGCAGTCAACCGAATTCACCCCTCCACTTT. This translates into CASSQPNSPLHF.

The chain combines TRBV7-2 with TRBJ2-5; TRBD1 matches at 9 bases. CDR3 length: 13 residues. V lost 4 bases and J lost 9; bases outside the gene matches: 6. Germline V lookup: CDR1 SGHTA, CDR2 FQGNSA. CDR3 in amino acids: CASSSVQGASQYF. The CDR3 DNA follows: TGTGCCAGCAGCTCAGTACAGGGGGCGTCCCAGTACTTC. Filled out from reference TRBV7-2 and TRBJ2-5, the complete variable domain reads GAGVSQSPSNKVTEKGKDVELRCDPISGHTALYWYRQSLGQGLEFLIYFQGNSAPDKSGLPSDRFSAERTGGSVSTLTIQRTQQEDSAVYLCASSSVQGASQYFGPGTRLLVL.

The rearrangement links TRBV23-1 to TRBJ2-7, with D possibly TRBD2 on 5 matching bases. TRBV23-1 is an ORF; its function is uncertain. V lost 9 bases, J lost 4 bases, and 10 bases lay in between. CDR3 length: 11 residues. This CDR3 is CARRVAYEQYF. CDR3 DNA sequence: TGCGCCAGGAGGGTAGCATACGAGCAGTACTTC.

The chain couples TRBV4-1 to TRBJ2-7, with 7 bases fitting TRBD2. The CDR3 length is 15 residues. CDR1 is MGHRA, CDR2 YSYEKL, per germline. With 1 base clipped from V and 3 bases from J, the junction kept 6 bases outside the gene matches. The chain's CDR3 is CASSQVRGSSYEQYF. DNA for the CDR3: TGCGCCAGCAGCCAAGTTCGCGGGAGCAGCTACGAGCAGTACTTC.

The rearrangement joins TRBV5-1 to TRBJ1-1, with 7 bases identical to TRBD1. V lost 4 bases and J lost 4; bases outside the gene matches: 10. The CDR3 has 15 residues. Germline CDR1 reads SGHRS; CDR2 reads YFSETQ. The CDR3 here is CASSPATGEGTEAFF. The CDR3 bases are TGCGCCAGCAGCCCGGCTACAGGGGAAGGCACTGAAGCTTTCTTT.

The chain employs TRBV28 and TRBJ1-2; 7 bases match TRBD1. From germline, CDR1 is MDHEN and CDR2 SYDVKM. CDR3 length equals 13 residues. The V and J ends lost 6 bases and 4 bases, in that order; junction bases with no gene match: 5. In nucleotides, the CDR3 is TGTGCCAGCAGACGACAGGGAGGCTATGGCTACACCTTC. Its translation is CASRRQGGYGYTF.

The rearrangement links TRBV5-1 to TRBJ2-7; D is possibly TRBD2 (5 bases). Germline CDR1 reads SGHRS; CDR2 reads YFSETQ. The CDR3 has 14 amino acids. Trimming cost V 5 bases and J 2 bases, with 14 bases left between them. As DNA, the CDR3 is TGCGCCAGCAGTACCGCCCGAGGGACCTACGAGCAGTACTTC. Its protein product is CASSTARGTYEQYF.